This T cell receptor beta chain emerged from a study of blood T cell repertoires in COVID-19. Overall study context: Samples of COVID-19 (acute and convalescent) were obtained from the United States, Italy and Spain. Nucleic acid was either cDNA or gDNA, and it came from T cells, B-cell-depleted T cells, or PBMCs.

Per the original data handling: By means of reference gene primer amplification, nucleated cell counts were estimated. TCRdb keeps only in-frame clones here, not all; method: immunoSEQ multiplex PCR. Clone size and V and J calls were adopted from that table, with D and trimming inferred from the DNA. Of fewer than 350,000 clones listed, approximately 91% were seen once; the top ten hold just under 9.5%. Deletions cut 3 bases from V and 4 bases from J, with 12 bases between. This CDR3 has 15 amino acids. Germline CDR1 is MGHRA and CDR2 is YSYEKL. This receptor was identified in a young man with active or convalescent COVID-19. Source material: peripheral blood. The chain links TRBV4-1 to TRBJ2-2, with D possibly TRBD2 on 6 matching bases. CDR3 nucleotide sequence: TGCGCCAGCAGCCAGCGGGACGCATCCACCGGGGAGCTGTTTTTT. This sequence encodes CASSQRDASTGELFF.